This T cell receptor beta chain was obtained from a study of T cells in tuberculosis. On the study more broadly: A South African cohort included IGRA-negative adolescents, latently infected IGRA-positive adolescents and adults with active tuberculosis. Findings and limits, study-wide: A GMM-specific repertoire classifier reached approximately 90% accuracy, AUROC about 0.87.

The germline CDR1 and CDR2 sequences are GTSNPN and SVGIG (reference sequence). Trimming cost V 2 bases and J 7 bases, with 20 bases left between them. The CDR3 has 16 residues. Each clinical donor contributed on average around 100,000 T cells from unsorted cryopreserved PBMC. As regards this clone: The antigen remains unidentified.

Some clones are missing from TCRdb's copy, which holds only in-frame ones; the method was immunoSEQ multiplex PCR. The profile shows roughly 44,000 clones, roughly 96% of them singletons. Sample: PBMCs. The chain uses TRBV30 and TRBJ1-4; a weak D match, TRBD1 (5 bases). This clonotype was sampled from a donor aged 5-35 years with latent tuberculosis or without tuberculosis infection. CDR3 region: CAWSSLGRDLGEKLFF. CDR3 nucleotides: TGTGCCTGGAGTTCGCTGGGGCGCGATCTCGGTGAAAAACTGTTTTTT.